This TCR beta chain originates from a study of OX40 agonist ivuxolimab in advanced cancers. CDR1 and CDR2 from the germline V gene are SEHNR and FQNEAQ (reference sequence). The CDR3 loop spans 14 amino acids. With 6 bases removed from V and 4 bases from J, the gap between germline ends came to 13 bases. This clone showed up just once. The data were produced by immunoSEQ multiplex PCR, yet TCRdb's version contains in-frame clones alone and is incomplete. The sample has just under 85,000 clones; around 84% are singletons. The input for sequencing was CD4+ or CD8+ T cells sorted from blood, taken in a trial of the OX40 agonist ivuxolimab. This TCR came from an adult with an advanced solid tumor such as melanoma, head and neck, liver or kidney cancer. The chain has TRBV7-9 and TRBJ1-3; D might be TRBD1 (5 bases). The CDR3 reads CASRTPRQGNTIYF. CDR3 sequence (DNA): TGTGCCAGCAGAACCCCCCGACAGGGAAACACCATATATTTT.